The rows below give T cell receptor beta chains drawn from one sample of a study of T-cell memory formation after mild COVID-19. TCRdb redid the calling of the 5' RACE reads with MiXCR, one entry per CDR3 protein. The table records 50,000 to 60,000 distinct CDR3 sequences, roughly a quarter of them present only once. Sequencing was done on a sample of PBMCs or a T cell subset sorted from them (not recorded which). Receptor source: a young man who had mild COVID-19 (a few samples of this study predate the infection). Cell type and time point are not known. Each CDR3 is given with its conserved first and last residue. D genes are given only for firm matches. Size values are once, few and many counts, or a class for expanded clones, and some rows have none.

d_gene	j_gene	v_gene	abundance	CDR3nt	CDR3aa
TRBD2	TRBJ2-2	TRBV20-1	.	TGCAGTGCTCCGGTTTTTAGCGGGGGGAATACCGGGGAGCTGTTTTTT	CSAPVFSGGNTGELFF
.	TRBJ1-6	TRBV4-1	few	TGCGCCAGCAGCCCTGGGGGAAATTCACCCCTCCACTTT	CASSPGGNSPLHF
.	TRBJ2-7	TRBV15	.	TGTGCCACCAGCAGAGATGTGGGACATATGTACGAGCAGTACTTC	CATSRDVGHMYEQYF
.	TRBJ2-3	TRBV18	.	TGTGCCAGCTCACCGGTCCCCCCTAGCACAGATACGCAGTATTTT	CASSPVPPSTDTQYF
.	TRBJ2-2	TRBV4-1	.	TGCGCCAGCAGCCAACCGGGACCCACCGGGGAGCTGTTTTTT	CASSQPGPTGELFF
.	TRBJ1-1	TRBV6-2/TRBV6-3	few	TGTGCCAGCAGCCTGACAGGGAACACTGAAGCTTTCTTT	CASSLTGNTEAFF
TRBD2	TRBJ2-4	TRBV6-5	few	TGTGCCAGCAGTCAAACTGGACTAGCGGGGGCTCTAGCCAAAAACATTCAGTACTTC	CASSQTGLAGALAKNIQYF
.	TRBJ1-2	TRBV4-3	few	TGCGCCAGCAGCCAAGGTCGGTTAACGAACTATGGCTACACCTTC	CASSQGRLTNYGYTF
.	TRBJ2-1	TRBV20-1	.	TGCAGTGCTATAAGCATAGGAGGCAGGGGCTACAATGAGCAGTTCTTC	CSAISIGGRGYNEQFF
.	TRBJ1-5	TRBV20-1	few	TGCAGTGCCCTCCGGGACGGAGCTAATCAGCCCCAGCATTTT	CSALRDGANQPQHF
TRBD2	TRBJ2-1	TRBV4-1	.	TGCGCCAGCAGCCAAGTAGCGGGACCCTCCTACAATGAGCAGTTCTTC	CASSQVAGPSYNEQFF
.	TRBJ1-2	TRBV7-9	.	TGTGCCAGCAGTTTATCAACCGACATCTATGGCTACACCTTC	CASSLSTDIYGYTF
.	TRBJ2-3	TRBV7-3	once	.	CASSFGPGRDTDTQYF
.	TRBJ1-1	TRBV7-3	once	TGTGCCAGCAGCTTACTGGGGAAGTACACTGAAGCTTTCTTT	CASSLLGKYTEAFF
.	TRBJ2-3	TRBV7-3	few	TGTGCCAGCAGCTCGGATACTCTCACAGATACGCAGTATTTT	CASSSDTLTDTQYF
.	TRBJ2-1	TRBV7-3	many	TGTGCCAGCAGCCCTAATCCCGGACTACACTACAATGAGCAGTTCTTC	CASSPNPGLHYNEQFF
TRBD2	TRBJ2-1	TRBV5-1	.	TGCGCCAGCAGCTCTTCTTTAGCGGGGGCCCTTAGCAGTGAGCAGTTCTTC	CASSSSLAGALSSEQFF
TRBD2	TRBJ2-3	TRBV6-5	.	TGTGCCAGCAGTTACTCAGTCGGTAGGGGAGGGGATACGCAGTATTTT	CASSYSVGRGGDTQYF